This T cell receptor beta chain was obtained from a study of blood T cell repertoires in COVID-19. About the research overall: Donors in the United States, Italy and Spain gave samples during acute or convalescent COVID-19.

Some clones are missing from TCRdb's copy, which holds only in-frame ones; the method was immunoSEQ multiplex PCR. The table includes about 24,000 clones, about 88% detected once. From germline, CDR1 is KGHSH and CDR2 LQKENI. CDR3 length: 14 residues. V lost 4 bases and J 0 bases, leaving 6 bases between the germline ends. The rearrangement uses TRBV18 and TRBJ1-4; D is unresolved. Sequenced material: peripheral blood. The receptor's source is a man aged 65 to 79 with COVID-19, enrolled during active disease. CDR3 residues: CASSQSATNEKLFF. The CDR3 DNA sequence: TGTGCCAGCTCACAGTCAGCAACTAATGAAAAACTGTTTTTT.